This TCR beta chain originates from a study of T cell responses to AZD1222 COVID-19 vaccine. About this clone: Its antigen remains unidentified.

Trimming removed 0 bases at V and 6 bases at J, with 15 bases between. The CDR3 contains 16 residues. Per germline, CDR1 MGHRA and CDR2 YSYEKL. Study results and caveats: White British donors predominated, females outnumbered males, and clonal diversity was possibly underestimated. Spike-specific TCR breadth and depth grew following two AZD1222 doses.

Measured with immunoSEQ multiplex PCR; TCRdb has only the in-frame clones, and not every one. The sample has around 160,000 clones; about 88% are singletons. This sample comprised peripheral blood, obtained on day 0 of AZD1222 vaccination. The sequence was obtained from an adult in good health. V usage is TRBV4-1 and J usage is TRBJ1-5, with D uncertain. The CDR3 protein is CASSQEPTLNGQPQHF. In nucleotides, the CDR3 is TGCGCCAGCAGCCAAGAACCGACCCTCAATGGTCAGCCCCAGCATTTT.